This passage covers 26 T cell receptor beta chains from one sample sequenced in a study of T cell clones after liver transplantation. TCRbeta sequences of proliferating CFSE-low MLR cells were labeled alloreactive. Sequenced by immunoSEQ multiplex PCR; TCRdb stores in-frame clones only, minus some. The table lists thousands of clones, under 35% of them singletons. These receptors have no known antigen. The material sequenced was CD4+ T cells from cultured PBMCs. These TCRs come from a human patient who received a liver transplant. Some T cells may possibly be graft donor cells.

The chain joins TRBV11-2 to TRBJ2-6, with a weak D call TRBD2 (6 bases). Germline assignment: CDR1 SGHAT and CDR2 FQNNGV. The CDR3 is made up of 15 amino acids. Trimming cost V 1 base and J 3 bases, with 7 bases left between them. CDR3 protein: CASSLAGVGANVLTF. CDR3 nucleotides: TGTGCCAGCAGCTTAGCGGGGGTTGGGGCCAACGTCCTGACTTTC.

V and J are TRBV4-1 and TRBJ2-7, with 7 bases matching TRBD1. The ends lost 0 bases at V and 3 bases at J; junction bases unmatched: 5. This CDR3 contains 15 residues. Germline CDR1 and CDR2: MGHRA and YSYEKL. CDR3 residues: CASSQEVWDSYEQYF. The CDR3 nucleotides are TGCGCCAGCAGCCAAGAAGTCTGGGACAGCTACGAGCAGTACTTC.

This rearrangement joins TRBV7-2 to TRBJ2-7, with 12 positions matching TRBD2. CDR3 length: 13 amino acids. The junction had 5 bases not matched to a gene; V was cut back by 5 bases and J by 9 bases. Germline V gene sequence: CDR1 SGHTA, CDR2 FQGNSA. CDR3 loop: CASSLGLAGRQYV. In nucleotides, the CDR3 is TGTGCCAGCAGCCTAGGACTAGCGGGAAGGCAGTACGTC.

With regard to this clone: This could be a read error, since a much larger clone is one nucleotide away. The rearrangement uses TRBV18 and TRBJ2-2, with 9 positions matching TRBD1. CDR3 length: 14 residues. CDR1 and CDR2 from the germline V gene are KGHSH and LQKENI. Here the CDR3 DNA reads TGTTCCAGCTCAGGGGACAGGGCTGCCGGGGAGCTGTTTTTT. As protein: CSSSGDRAAGELFF.

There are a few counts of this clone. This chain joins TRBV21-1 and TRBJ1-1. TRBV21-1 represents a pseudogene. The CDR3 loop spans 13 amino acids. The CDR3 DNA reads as TGTGCCAGCAGCAAATGGGGAACCACTGAAGCTTTCTTT. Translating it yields CASSKWGTTEAFF.

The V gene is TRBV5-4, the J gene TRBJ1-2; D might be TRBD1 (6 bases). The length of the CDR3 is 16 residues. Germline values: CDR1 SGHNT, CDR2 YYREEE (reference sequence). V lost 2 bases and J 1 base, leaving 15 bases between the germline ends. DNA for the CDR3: TGTGCCAGCAGCTTCGGGGGCCAGACAGTTAACTATGGCTACACCTTC. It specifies CASSFGGQTVNYGYTF.

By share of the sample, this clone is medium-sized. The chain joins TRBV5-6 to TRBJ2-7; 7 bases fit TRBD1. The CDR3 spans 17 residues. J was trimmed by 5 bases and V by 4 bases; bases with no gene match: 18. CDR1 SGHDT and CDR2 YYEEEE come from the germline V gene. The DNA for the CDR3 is TGTGCCAGCAGCCTCTTTGAAACAGGGGCCAGGGGAGACGAGCAGTACTTC. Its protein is CASSLFETGARGDEQYF.

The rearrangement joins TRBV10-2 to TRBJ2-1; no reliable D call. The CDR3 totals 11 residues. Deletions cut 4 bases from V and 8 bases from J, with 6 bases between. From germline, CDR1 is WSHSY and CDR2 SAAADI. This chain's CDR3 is CASSGLDEQFF. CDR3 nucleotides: TGCGCCAGCAGTGGGCTGGATGAGCAGTTCTTC.

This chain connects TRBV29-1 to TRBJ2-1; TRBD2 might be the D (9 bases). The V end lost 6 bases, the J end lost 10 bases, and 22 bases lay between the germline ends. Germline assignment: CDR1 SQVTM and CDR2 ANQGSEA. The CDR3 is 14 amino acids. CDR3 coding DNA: TGCAGCGTGGAGACAGGGGCGGGGGGGGAAGAGCAGTTCTTC. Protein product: CSVETGAGGEEQFF.

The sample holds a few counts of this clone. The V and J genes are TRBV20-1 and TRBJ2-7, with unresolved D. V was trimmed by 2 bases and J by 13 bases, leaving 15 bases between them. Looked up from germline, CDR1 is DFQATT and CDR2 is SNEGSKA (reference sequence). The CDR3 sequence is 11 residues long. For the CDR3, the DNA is TGCAGTGCTAGATCCGGGCCCCGCACCTACGTC. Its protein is CSARSGPRTYV.

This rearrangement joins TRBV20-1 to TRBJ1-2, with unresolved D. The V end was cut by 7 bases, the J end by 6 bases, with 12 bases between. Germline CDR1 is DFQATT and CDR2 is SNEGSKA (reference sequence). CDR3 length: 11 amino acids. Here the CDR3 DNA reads TGCAGTGTGAAGGGAGGGAATGGCTACACCTTC. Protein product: CSVKGGNGYTF.

CDR3 bases: TGTGCCAGCAGTGGTACGTTGTCTTACGGAAAGACCTATGGCTACACCTTC. As protein: CASSGTLSYGKTYGYTF. The chain joins TRBV6-9 to TRBJ1-2; D gene uncertain. Trimming shortened V by 5 bases and J by 4 bases, and 23 bases separated the two germline ends. This CDR3 spans 17 amino acids. Germline CDR1 MNHGY, CDR2 SVAAGI.

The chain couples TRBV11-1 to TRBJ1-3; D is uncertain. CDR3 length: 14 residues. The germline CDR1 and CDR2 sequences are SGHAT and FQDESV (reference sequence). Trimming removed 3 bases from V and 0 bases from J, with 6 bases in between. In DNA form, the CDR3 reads TGTGCCAGCAGCTTCGATCACTCTGGAAACACCATATATTTT. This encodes CASSFDHSGNTIYF.

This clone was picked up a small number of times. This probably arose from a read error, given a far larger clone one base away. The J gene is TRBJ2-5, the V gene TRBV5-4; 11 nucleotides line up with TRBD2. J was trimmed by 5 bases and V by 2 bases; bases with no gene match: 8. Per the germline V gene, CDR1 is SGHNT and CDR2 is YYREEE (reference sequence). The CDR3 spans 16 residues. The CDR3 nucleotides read TGTGCCAGCAGCTTAATTAGCGGGGGGGCGGGTGAGACCCAGTACTTC. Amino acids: CASSLISGGAGETQYF.

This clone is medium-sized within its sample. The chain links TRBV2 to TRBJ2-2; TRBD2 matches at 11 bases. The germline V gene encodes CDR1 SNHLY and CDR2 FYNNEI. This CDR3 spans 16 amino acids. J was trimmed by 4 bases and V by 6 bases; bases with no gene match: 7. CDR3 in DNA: TGTGCCAGCAGCCCCGGACTAGCGGGTGGCACCGGGGAGCTGTTTTTT. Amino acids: CASSPGLAGGTGELFF.

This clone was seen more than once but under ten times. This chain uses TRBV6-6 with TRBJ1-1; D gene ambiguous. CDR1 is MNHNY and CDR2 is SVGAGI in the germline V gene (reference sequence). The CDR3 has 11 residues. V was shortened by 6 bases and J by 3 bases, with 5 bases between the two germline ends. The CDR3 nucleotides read TGTGCCAGCAGGGAGTACACTGAAGCTTTCTTT. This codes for CASREYTEAFF.

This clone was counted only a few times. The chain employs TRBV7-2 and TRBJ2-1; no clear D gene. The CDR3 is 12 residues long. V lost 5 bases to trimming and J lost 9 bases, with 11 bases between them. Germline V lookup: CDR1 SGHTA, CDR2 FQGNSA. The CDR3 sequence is CASSPSWGEQFF. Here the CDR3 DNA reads TGTGCCAGCAGCCCCTCTTGGGGTGAGCAGTTCTTC.

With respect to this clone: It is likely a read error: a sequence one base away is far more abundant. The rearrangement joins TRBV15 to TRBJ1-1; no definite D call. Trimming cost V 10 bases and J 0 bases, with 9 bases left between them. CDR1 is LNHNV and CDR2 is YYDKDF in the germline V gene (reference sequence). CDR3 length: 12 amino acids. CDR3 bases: TGTGCCATCAGTCCCATGAACACTGAAGCTTTCTTT. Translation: CAISPMNTEAFF. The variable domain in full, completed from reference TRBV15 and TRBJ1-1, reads DAMVIQNPRYQVTQFGKPVTLSCSQTLNHNVMYWYQQKSSQAPKLLFHYYDKDFNNEADTPDNFQSRRPNTSFCFLDIRSPGLGDTAMYLCAISPMNTEAFFGQGTRLTVV.

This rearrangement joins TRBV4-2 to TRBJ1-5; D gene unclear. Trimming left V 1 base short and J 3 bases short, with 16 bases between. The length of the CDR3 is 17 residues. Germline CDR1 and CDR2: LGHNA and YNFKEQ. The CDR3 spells CASSQGFRDANNQPQHF. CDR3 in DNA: TGTGCCAGCAGCCAAGGGTTCCGCGACGCCAACAATCAGCCCCAGCATTTT.

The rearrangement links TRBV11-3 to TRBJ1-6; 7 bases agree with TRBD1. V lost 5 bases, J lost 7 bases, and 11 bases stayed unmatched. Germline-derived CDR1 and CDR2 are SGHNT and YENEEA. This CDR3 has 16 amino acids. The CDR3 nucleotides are TGTGCCAGCAGCCCATCAGGGGGTCAAAACAATTCACCCCTCCACTTT. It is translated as CASSPSGGQNNSPLHF.

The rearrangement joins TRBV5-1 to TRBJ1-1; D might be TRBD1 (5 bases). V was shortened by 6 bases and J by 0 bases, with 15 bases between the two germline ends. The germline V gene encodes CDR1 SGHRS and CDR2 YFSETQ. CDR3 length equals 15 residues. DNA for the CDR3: TGCGCCAGCAAAGGTGGAGGGGTGGTGAACACTGAAGCTTTCTTT. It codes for CASKGGGVVNTEAFF.

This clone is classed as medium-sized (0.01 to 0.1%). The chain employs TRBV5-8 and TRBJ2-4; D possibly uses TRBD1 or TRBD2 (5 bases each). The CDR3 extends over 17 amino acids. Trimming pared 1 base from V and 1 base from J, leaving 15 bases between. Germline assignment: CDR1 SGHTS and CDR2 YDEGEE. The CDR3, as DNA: TGTGCCAGCAGCTTGTCGACGGGGCTAAGGGCCAAAAACATTCAGTACTTC. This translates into CASSLSTGLRAKNIQYF.

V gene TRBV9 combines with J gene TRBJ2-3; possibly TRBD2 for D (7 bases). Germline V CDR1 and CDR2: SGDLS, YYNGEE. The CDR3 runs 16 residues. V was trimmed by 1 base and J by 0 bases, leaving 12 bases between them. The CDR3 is CASSVRGAYSTDTQYF. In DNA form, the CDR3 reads TGTGCCAGCAGCGTACGGGGGGCCTACAGCACAGATACGCAGTATTTT.

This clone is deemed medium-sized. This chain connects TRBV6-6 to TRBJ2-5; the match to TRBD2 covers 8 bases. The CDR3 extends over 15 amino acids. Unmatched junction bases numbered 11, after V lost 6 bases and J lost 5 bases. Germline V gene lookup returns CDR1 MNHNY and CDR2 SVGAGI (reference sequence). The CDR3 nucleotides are TGTGCCAGCAGCGTGGGGCGGGAGGTGTATGAGACCCAGTACTTC. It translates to CASSVGREVYETQYF.

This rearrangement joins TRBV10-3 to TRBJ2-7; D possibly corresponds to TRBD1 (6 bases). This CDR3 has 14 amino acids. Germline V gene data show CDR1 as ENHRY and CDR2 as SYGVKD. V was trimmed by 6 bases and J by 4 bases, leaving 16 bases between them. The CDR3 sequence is CAIRGAGQHYEQYF. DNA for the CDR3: TGTGCCATCAGGGGAGCCGGACAGCATTACGAGCAGTACTTC.

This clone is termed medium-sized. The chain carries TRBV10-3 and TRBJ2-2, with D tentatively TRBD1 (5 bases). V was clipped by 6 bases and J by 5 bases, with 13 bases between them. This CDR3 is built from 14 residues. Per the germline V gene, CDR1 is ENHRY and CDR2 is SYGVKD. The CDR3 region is CAISSQGVTGELFF. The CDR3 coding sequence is TGTGCCATCAGCTCCCAAGGGGTTACCGGGGAGCTGTTTTTT.